A selection of T cell receptor beta chains follows, all from one sample in a study of blood T cell repertoires in COVID-19. Sequencing was performed with immunoSEQ multiplex PCR; in TCRdb, only in-frame clones are kept and a portion is missing. The table has fewer than 250,000 clones, 75% to 85% seen once; the top ten hold roughly 5.5%. Sequenced input: peripheral blood. The receptors were sampled from a human donor in a cohort sampled during active COVID-19. CDR3s include the opening cysteine and the closing phenylalanine or tryptophan. D genes are given only for firm matches. Not all rows give a size; the values are once, few, many and, for expanded clones, a class.

CASSYSAGQGPAIYF TGTGCCAGCAGTTACAGTGCGGGACAGGGGCCCGCCATATATTTT TRBJ1-3 - TRBD1 TRBV6-6
CASRGLFFSPLHF TGTGCCAGCAGAGGACTCTTTTTTTCACCCCTCCACTTT TRBJ1-6 - - TRBV2
CASLGGAGANVLTF TGTGCCAGCCTCGGAGGAGCTGGGGCCAACGTCCTGACTTTC TRBJ2-6 - - TRBV2
CASSITSGSHNEQFF TGTGCCAGCAGCATCACTAGCGGGAGCCACAATGAGCAGTTCTTC TRBJ2-1 - TRBD2 TRBV5-6
CASSEGLRNTEAFF TGCGCCAGCAGTGAAGGACTTAGGAACACTGAAGCTTTCTTT TRBJ1-1 few - TRBV10-2
CASSYGTGLPYEQYF TGTGCCAGCAGCTACGGGACAGGGCTGCCCTACGAGCAGTACTTC TRBJ2-7 once TRBD1 TRBV5-4
CASSLGTPVYGYTF TGTGCCAGCAGCTTAGGGACACCCGTTTATGGCTACACCTTC TRBJ1-2 - - TRBV11-2
CASSLGVASGRAAYEQYF TGTGCCAGCAGCCTGGGGGTGGCTAGCGGGAGGGCAGCCTACGAGCAGTACTTC TRBJ2-7 - TRBD2 TRBV3-1/TRBV3-2
CAWTGIKTNEKLFF TGTGCCTGGACAGGAATTAAAACTAATGAAAAACTGTTTTTT TRBJ1-4 once - TRBV30
CASSLMGTSGGSPLHF TGTGCCAGCAGCTTAATGGGTACGAGTGGGGGGTCACCCCTCCACTTT TRBJ1-6 - - TRBV7-3
CASRSSGGAPQYF TGTGCCAGCAGAAGTAGCGGGGGGGCCCCCCAGTACTTC TRBJ2-5 - TRBD2 TRBV2
CASSLARRENTGELFF TGCGCCAGCAGCCTGGCTAGGCGGGAGAACACCGGGGAGCTGTTTTTT TRBJ2-2 few - TRBV5-1
CASSSGQGANTGELFF TGCGCCAGCAGCTCTGGACAGGGGGCGAACACCGGGGAGCTGTTTTTT TRBJ2-2 - TRBD1 TRBV5-1
CASSSYRGRKGTEAFF TGTGCCAGCAGCTCCTACAGGGGGAGAAAGGGCACTGAAGCTTTCTTT TRBJ1-1 - TRBD1 TRBV11-2
CASSYTTDTQYF TGCGCCAGCAGCTACACCACAGATACGCAGTATTTT TRBJ2-3 once - TRBV5-1